The following is a TCR beta chain sequence with its context. Per germline, CDR1 LNHDA and CDR2 SQIVND (reference sequence). The CDR3 extends over 16 amino acids. Trimming removed 6 bases at V and 6 bases at J, with 18 bases between. TCRdb keeps only in-frame clones here, not all; method: immunoSEQ multiplex PCR. The data contain around 85,000 clones, 88% of them singletons. This sample is drawn from a study of identifying expanded T cells in peripheral blood. The material sequenced was blood. The clonotype was recovered from a person aged 18 to 75 in good health. V gene TRBV19 combines with J gene TRBJ1-6, with D maybe TRBD1 (6 bases). The CDR3 DNA reads TGTGCCAGTAGCATCGGAACGGGGGCTAGTAATTCACCCCTCCACTTT. Its translation: CASSIGTGASNSPLHF.